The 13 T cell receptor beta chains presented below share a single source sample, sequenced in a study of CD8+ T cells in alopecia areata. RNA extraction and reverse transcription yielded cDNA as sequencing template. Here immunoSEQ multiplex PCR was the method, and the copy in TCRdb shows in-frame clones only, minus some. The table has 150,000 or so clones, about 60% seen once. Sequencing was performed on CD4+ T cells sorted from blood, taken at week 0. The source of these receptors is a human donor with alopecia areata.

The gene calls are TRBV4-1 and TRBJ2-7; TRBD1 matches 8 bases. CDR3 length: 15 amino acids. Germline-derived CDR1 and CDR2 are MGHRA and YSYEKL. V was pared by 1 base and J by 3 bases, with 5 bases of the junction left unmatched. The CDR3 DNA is TGCGCCAGCAGCCAAGGACAGGGGTCTATCTACGAGCAGTACTTC. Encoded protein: CASSQGQGSIYEQYF.

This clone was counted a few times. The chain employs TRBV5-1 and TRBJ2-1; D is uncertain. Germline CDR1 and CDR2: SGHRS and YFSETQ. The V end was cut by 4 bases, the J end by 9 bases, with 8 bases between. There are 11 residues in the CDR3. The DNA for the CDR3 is TGCGCCAGCAGCCAAGTGGGTGAGCAGTTCTTC. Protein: CASSQVGEQFF.

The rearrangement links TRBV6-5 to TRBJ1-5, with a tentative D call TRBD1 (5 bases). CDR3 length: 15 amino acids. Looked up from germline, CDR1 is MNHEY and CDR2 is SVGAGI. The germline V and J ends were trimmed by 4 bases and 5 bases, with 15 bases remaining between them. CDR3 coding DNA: TGTGCCAGCAGTTCTCGATGGGGGGTTGATCAGCCCCAGCATTTT. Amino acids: CASSSRWGVDQPQHF.

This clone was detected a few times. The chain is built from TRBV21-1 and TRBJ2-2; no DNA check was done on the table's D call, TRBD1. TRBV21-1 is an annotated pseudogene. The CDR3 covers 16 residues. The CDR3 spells CASSSEDRPNTGELFF. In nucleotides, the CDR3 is TGTGCCAGCAGCTCGGAGGACAGGCCTAACACCGGGGAGCTGTTTTTT.

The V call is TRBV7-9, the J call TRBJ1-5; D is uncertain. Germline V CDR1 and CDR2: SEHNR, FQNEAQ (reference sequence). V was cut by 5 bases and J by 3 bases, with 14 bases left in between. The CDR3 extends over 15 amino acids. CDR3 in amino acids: CASSLGPGFNQPQHF. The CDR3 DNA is TGTGCCAGCAGCCTCGGGCCCGGGTTCAATCAGCCCCAGCATTTT.

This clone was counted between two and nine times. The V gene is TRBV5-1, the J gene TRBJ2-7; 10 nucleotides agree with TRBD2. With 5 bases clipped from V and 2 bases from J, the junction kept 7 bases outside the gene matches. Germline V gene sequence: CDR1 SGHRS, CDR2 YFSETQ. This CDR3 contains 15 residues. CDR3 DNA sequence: TGCGCCAGCAGTACTCTAGCGGGGGACGCCTACGAGCAGTACTTC. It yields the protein CASSTLAGDAYEQYF. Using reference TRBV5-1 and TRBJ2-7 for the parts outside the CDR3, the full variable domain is KAGVTQTPRYLIKTRGQQVTLSCSPISGHRSVSWYQQTPGQGLQFLFEYFSETQRNKGNFPGRFSGRQFSNSRSEMNVSTLELGDSALYLCASSTLAGDAYEQYFGPGTRLTVT.

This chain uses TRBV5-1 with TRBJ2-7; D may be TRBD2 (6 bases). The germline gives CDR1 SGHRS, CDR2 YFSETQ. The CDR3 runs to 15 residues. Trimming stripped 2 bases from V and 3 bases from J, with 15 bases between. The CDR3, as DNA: TGCGCCAGCAGCTTAGGGAATAGCGGATACTACGAGCAGTACTTC. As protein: CASSLGNSGYYEQYF.

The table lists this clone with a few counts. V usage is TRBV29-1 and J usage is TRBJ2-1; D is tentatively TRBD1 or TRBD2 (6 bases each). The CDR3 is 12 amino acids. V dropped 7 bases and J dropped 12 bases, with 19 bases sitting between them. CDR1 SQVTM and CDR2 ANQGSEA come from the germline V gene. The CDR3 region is CSGRGRGYRQFF. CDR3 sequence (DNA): TGCAGCGGTCGGGGGCGGGGATATCGGCAGTTCTTC.

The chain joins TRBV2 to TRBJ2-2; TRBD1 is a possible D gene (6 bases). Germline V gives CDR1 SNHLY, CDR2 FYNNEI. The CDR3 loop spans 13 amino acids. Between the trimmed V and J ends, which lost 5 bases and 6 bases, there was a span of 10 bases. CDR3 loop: CASSTTGPGELFF. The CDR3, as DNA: TGTGCCAGCAGTACCACAGGGCCCGGGGAGCTGTTTTTT.

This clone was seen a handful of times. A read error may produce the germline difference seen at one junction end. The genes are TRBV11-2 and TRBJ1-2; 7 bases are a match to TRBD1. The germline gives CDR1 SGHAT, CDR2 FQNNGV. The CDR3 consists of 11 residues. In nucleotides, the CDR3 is TGTGCCAGCAACGTATTGGACAGGACCCTCTTC. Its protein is CASNVLDRTLF.

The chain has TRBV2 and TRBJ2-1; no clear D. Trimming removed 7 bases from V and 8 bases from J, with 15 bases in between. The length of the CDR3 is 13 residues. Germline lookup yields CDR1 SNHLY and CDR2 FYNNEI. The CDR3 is CASKESSWDEQFF. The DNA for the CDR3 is TGTGCCAGCAAGGAGTCCTCCTGGGATGAGCAGTTCTTC.

The CDR3 sequence is CASSQDFGETQYF. CDR3 nucleotide sequence: TGCGCCAGCAGCCAAGATTTTGGAGAGACCCAGTACTTC. The chain recombines TRBV4-3 with TRBJ2-5; D gene unclear. The CDR3 is 13 amino acids. Germline V gene lookup returns CDR1 LGHNA and CDR2 YSLEER. Trimming took 0 bases from V and 4 from J, leaving 6 bases between them.

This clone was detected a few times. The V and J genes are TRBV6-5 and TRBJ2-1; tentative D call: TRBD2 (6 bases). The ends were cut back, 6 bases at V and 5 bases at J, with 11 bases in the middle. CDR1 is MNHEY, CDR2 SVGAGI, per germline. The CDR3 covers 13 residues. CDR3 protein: CASSRGLNNEQFF. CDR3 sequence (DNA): TGTGCCAGCAGCCGCGGACTAAACAATGAGCAGTTCTTC.